These T cell receptor beta chains were read from a single sample in a study of blood T cell repertoires in COVID-19. Some clones are missing from TCRdb's copy, which holds only in-frame ones; the method was immunoSEQ multiplex PCR. The repertoire includes roughly 88,000 clones, around nine tenths of them detected once, and 3% to 4.5% sits in the top ten. Sequenced material: peripheral blood. The source of these receptors is a woman between 50 and 59 years old in a cohort sampled during active COVID-19. The CDR3 runs from the conserved cysteine through the conserved F or W. Fields, in order: V gene, CDR3 protein.

>TRBV11-2
CASSLAQGHTQYF
>TRBV10-2
CASSEIGPRAFF
>TRBV29-1
CSVYQGGAFF
>TRBV2
CATTGTGENIQYF
>TRBV6-5
CASSYGTGEGEKLFF
>TRBV2
CASSGNTGLYGYTF
>TRBV18
CASSPDRVYGYTF
>TRBV25-1
CASSERTGGAVSPFF
>TRBV25-1
CASSDDRGYSDTQYF
>TRBV27
CASSSLRSSYNEQFF
>TRBV3-1/TRBV3-2
CASSQGTSGRAGNEQFF
>TRBV3-1/TRBV3-2
CASSHLAGQGEGYTF
>TRBV5-1
CATQRRMNTEAFF
>TRBV12-5
CASGSQALAQYF
>TRBV7-2
CASSGGGAHTGELFF
>TRBV28
CASMLGQGRSYEQYF
>TRBV12-3/TRBV12-4
CASHAGGIEAFF
>TRBV2
CASRIERTGGNTEAFF
>TRBV18
CASRDRVNTGELFF
>TRBV5-5
CASSEVGGAGELFF
>TRBV7-9
CASSLGGDSYNEQFF
>TRBV5-1
CASSPFQGQGIYEQYF
>TRBV28
CASSLRTSGSYEQYF
>TRBV10-2
CASRPRDWGETQYF
>TRBV5-1
CASSDNSYEQYF
>TRBV6-5
CASSPKWGGAYEQYF
>TRBV23-1
CASSNSPHPKQGVNQPQHF
>TRBV5-1
CASSRRLDEQTQYF
>TRBV21-1
CASSTRDRVHNEQFF
>TRBV19
CAIAGGLGGELFF
>TRBV4-2
CASSQDGTSGGAEQYF
>TRBV12-5
CASARRGAVTEAFF
>TRBV7-8
CASSWDRVGSGEQYF
>TRBV11-3
CASSLSRSQETQYF
>TRBV12-5
CASGLYEGASQPQHF
>TRBV19
CASSIQGRQPQHF
>TRBV3-1/TRBV3-2
CASSHPRVGNEKLFF
>TRBV7-9
CASSLSGALNEQFF
>TRBV19
CASSRLVAGAYNEQFF
>TRBV3-1/TRBV3-2
CASSQATGGNQPQHF
>TRBV19
CASSIGPRGGNQPQHF
>TRBV27
CASSQSDTQYF
>TRBV3-1/TRBV3-2
CASSPRQGARGPFYGYTF
>TRBV12-3/TRBV12-4
CASSLNTYEQYF
>TRBV2
CAINTGTEIYSYEQYF
>TRBV2
CARGTSGRGSTDTQYF
>TRBV3-1/TRBV3-2
CASSQGTGRVNTEAFF
>TRBV30
CAWSLQQGNYGYTF
>TRBV12-3/TRBV12-4
CASSSDRGYEQYF
>TRBV6-5
CASRSLQGAARGYTF